This is a list of T cell receptor beta chains from one sample in a study of shared clonotypes between healthy human individuals. Assay: immunoSEQ multiplex PCR; the TCRdb copy retains only in-frame clones and omits some. The data hold over 950,000 clones, with roughly 77% observed a single time. Input material: memory CD4+ T cells from PBMCs. Receptor source: a young man in good health. Some clones in this sample may be carry-over from other donors' samples. CDR3s include the opening cysteine and the closing phenylalanine or tryptophan. A D gene is named only where the DNA matches it firmly. Clone size appears in some rows only: once, few, many, or a class for an expanded clone.

D gene	V gene	clone size	J gene	CDR3 DNA	CDR3 protein
-	TRBV28	-	TRBJ1-2	TGTGCCAGCAGTTTACCCCTTATCCGGACGGCAAGGGATGGCTACACCTTC	CASSLPLIRTARDGYTF
TRBD1	TRBV28	-	TRBJ1-4	TGTGCCAGCAGTTATGCCGGGACAGCGACAACTAATGAAAAACTGTTTTTT	CASSYAGTATTNEKLFF
-	TRBV19	-	TRBJ2-5	TGTGCCAGTAGCATAACTGGGGAGACCCAGTACTTC	CASSITGETQYF
-	TRBV10-3	-	TRBJ2-3	TGTGCCATCAGTGATAGCCGAGACACAGATACGCAGTATTTT	CAISDSRDTDTQYF
TRBD1	TRBV2	-	TRBJ1-2	TGTGCCAGCAGTGAAAAGCAGGGGGGTAACTATGGCTACACCTTC	CASSEKQGGNYGYTF
TRBD1	TRBV5-1	-	TRBJ2-7	TGCGCCAGCAGCTCGGGACAGGGAGGCGAGCAGTACTTC	CASSSGQGGEQYF
TRBD2	TRBV5-1	-	TRBJ2-5	TGCGCCAGCAGCTTGGCCGGGGGGAACGTGGGGACCCAGTACTTC	CASSLAGGNVGTQYF
-	TRBV28	once	TRBJ2-6	TGTGCCAGCAGTCTGGGGGGGACAGGGGCCAACGTCCTGACTTTC	CASSLGGTGANVLTF
TRBD1	TRBV7-7	-	TRBJ2-2	TGTGCCAGCAGCCTCCGACAGGGGAGCACCGGGGAGCTGTTTTTT	CASSLRQGSTGELFF
-	TRBV18	-	TRBJ2-3	TGTGCCAGCTCACCGGTGGCGGGGCCTCTCACAGATACGCAGTATTTT	CASSPVAGPLTDTQYF
TRBD1	TRBV11-2	-	TRBJ2-1	TGTGCCAGCAGCTACGGACAGGGAGACAATGAGCAGTTCTTC	CASSYGQGDNEQFF
-	TRBV5-1	-	TRBJ2-3	TGCGCCAGCAGCTTGATCCAGGGCACAGATACGCAGTATTTT	CASSLIQGTDTQYF
-	TRBV20-1	-	TRBJ2-7	TGCAGTGGAACTGACGTGGAGGAGCAGTACTTC	CSGTDVEEQYF
-	TRBV7-9	-	TRBJ1-2	TGTGCCAGCAACCGCGGCCCTAACTATGGCTACACCTTC	CASNRGPNYGYTF
-	TRBV5-1	few	TRBJ2-1	TGCGCCAGCAGCTTGGGATCGGCTTTGAATGAGCAGTTCTTC	CASSLGSALNEQFF
-	TRBV27	-	TRBJ1-3	TGTGCCAGCAGTCTTTCGGCTGGAAACACCATATATTTT	CASSLSAGNTIYF
TRBD2	TRBV19	-	TRBJ2-7	TGTGCCAGGCCGACTAGCGTGCACTACGAGCAGTACTTC	CARPTSVHYEQYF
TRBD1	TRBV29-1	-	TRBJ1-1	TGCAGCGCCCGACAGGGGAACACTGAAGCTTTCTTT	CSARQGNTEAFF
-	TRBV5-1	-	TRBJ2-5	TGCGCCAGCAGCTTGAACGGGGATTCGGCCAGAGAGACCCAGTACTTC	CASSLNGDSARETQYF
-	TRBV25-1	-	TRBJ1-1	TGTGCCAGCAGTGCCCCCAGGGGAGCCACTGAAGCTTTCTTT	CASSAPRGATEAFF
-	TRBV28	-	TRBJ1-1	TGTGCCAGCAGTTTACCGGGTTACACTGAAGCTTTCTTT	CASSLPGYTEAFF
-	TRBV4-1	few	TRBJ2-7	TGCGCCAGCAGCCAGAGGTCGGGAGACGAGCAGTACTTC	CASSQRSGDEQYF
-	TRBV6-5	-	TRBJ1-1	TGTGCCAGCAGTTTCTCGAGGGGGACTGAAGCTTTCTTT	CASSFSRGTEAFF
-	TRBV30	-	TRBJ1-5	TGTGCCTGGAGTGTAAGGCAGGGAAGCAATCAGCCCCAGCATTTT	CAWSVRQGSNQPQHF
TRBD1	TRBV7-8	-	TRBJ1-2	TGTGCCAGCAGCTTAGTTTCGACAGGGATATACACCTTC	CASSLVSTGIYTF
-	TRBV5-1	-	TRBJ2-5	TGCGCCAGCAGCTTCGGGGGAGAAGGAGAGACCCAGTACTTC	CASSFGGEGETQYF
-	TRBV4-1	-	TRBJ1-4	TGCGCCAGCAGCCAGGCAGGGGCCGGGAAGGAAAAACTGTTTTTT	CASSQAGAGKEKLFF
-	TRBV30	-	TRBJ1-4	TGTGCCTGGAGTCCGGGGACTAATGAAAAACTGTTTTTT	CAWSPGTNEKLFF
-	TRBV30	-	TRBJ1-5	TGTGCCTGGAGTGTAGATGGGGGTCAGCCCCAGCATTTT	CAWSVDGGQPQHF
TRBD1	TRBV7-2	few	TRBJ1-1	TGTGCCAGCAGATTCACAGGGGGCACTGAAGCTTTCTTT	CASRFTGGTEAFF
-	TRBV28	once	TRBJ2-7	TGTGCCGCAGGACTATCAACCCGCGAGCAGTACTTC	CAAGLSTREQYF
-	TRBV15	-	TRBJ2-7	TGTGCCACCAGTGGAGCCCCCTTCTACGAGCAGTACTTC	CATSGAPFYEQYF